This is a list of T cell receptor beta chains from one sample in a study of blood T cells in healthy people across ages. Each CDR3 protein is one row after TCRdb ran MiXCR on the 5' RACE reads. This sample carries hundreds of thousands of distinct CDR3 sequences, 20% to 25% of them seen once, and the ten largest clones take roughly 22%. The sample consisted of blood. Receptor source: a man between 65 and 80 years old in good health. CDR3s include the opening cysteine and the closing phenylalanine or tryptophan. The order of the fields is clone size, J gene, D gene, V gene, CDR3 protein, CDR3 DNA. The D gene is left open where the match is weak. Part of the rows lack a size; the others show once, few, many or a class for expanded clones.

clone size: few; J gene: TRBJ2-7; D gene: TRBD2; V gene: TRBV12-3/TRBV12-4; CDR3 protein: CASSIGTSGPGYEQYF; CDR3 DNA: TGTGCCAGCAGTATAGGGACTAGCGGGCCCGGTTACGAGCAGTACTTC
clone size: many; J gene: TRBJ2-3; D gene: TRBD1; V gene: TRBV29-1; CDR3 protein: CSVRSRTGIDTQYF; CDR3 DNA: TGCAGCGTCCGCTCACGGACAGGGATAGATACGCAGTATTTT
clone size: many; J gene: TRBJ1-4; D gene: -; V gene: TRBV28; CDR3 protein: CASSLLYEKLFF; CDR3 DNA: TGTGCCAGCAGTTTATTGTATGAAAAACTGTTTTTT
clone size: few; J gene: TRBJ2-7; D gene: -; V gene: TRBV12-3/TRBV12-4; CDR3 protein: CASSLKGKFYEQYF; CDR3 DNA: TGTGCCAGCAGTTTGAAGGGAAAGTTCTACGAGCAGTACTTC
clone size: -; J gene: TRBJ2-2; D gene: TRBD2; V gene: TRBV28; CDR3 protein: CASSRLAGITGELFF; CDR3 DNA: TGTGCCAGCAGCAGACTAGCGGGAATCACCGGGGAGCTGTTTTTT
clone size: few; J gene: TRBJ2-1; D gene: TRBD2; V gene: TRBV15; CDR3 protein: CATSRASGSYNEQFF; CDR3 DNA: TGTGCCACCAGCAGAGCTAGCGGGTCCTACAATGAGCAGTTCTTC
clone size: few; J gene: TRBJ2-5; D gene: TRBD1; V gene: TRBV10-2; CDR3 protein: CASSYTLSGTGGLETQYF; CDR3 DNA: TGCGCCAGCAGTTATACCCTGTCCGGGACAGGGGGTTTGGAGACCCAGTACTTC
clone size: -; J gene: TRBJ1-3; D gene: -; V gene: TRBV12-3/TRBV12-4; CDR3 protein: CASIQGYSGNTIYF; CDR3 DNA: TGTGCCAGCATCCAGGGGTACTCTGGAAACACCATATATTTT
clone size: many; J gene: TRBJ1-2; D gene: TRBD1; V gene: TRBV2; CDR3 protein: CASSEADRGQDGYTF; CDR3 DNA: TGTGCCAGCAGTGAAGCGGACAGGGGGCAAGATGGCTACACCTTC
clone size: few; J gene: TRBJ2-7; D gene: -; V gene: TRBV20-1; CDR3 protein: CSARDYITYEQYF; CDR3 DNA: TGCAGTGCTAGAGATTACATTACCTACGAGCAGTACTTC
clone size: -; J gene: TRBJ2-7; D gene: -; V gene: TRBV20-1; CDR3 protein: CSARGTGYEQYF; CDR3 DNA: TGCAGTGCTAGAGGGACCGGCTACGAGCAGTACTTC
clone size: -; J gene: TRBJ2-3; D gene: -; V gene: TRBV12-3/TRBV12-4; CDR3 protein: CASCRRTPGTDTQYF; CDR3 DNA: TGTGCCAGCTGCCGAAGGACCCCAGGCACAGATACGCAGTATTTT
clone size: few; J gene: TRBJ1-1; D gene: -; V gene: TRBV14; CDR3 protein: CASSRRRQNTEAFF; CDR3 DNA: TGTGCCAGCAGCCGCCGGAGGCAAAACACTGAAGCTTTCTTT
clone size: -; J gene: TRBJ1-5; D gene: -; V gene: TRBV27; CDR3 protein: CASSGGLYSNQPQHF; CDR3 DNA: TGTGCCAGCAGTGGGGGACTTTATAGCAATCAGCCCCAGCATTTT
clone size: -; J gene: TRBJ2-3; D gene: TRBD1; V gene: TRBV5-1; CDR3 protein: CASSSGQVRDTQYF; CDR3 DNA: TGCGCCAGCAGCTCGGGACAGGTCCGGGATACGCAGTATTTT
clone size: -; J gene: TRBJ1-1; D gene: -; V gene: TRBV5-1; CDR3 protein: CASSLDSSNTEAFF; CDR3 DNA: TGCGCCAGCAGCTTGGACAGCTCGAACACTGAAGCTTTCTTT
clone size: -; J gene: TRBJ1-4; D gene: -; V gene: TRBV19; CDR3 protein: CASTAAANEKLFF; CDR3 DNA: TGTGCCAGTACGGCAGCGGCTAATGAAAAACTGTTTTTT
clone size: -; J gene: TRBJ1-5; D gene: TRBD1; V gene: TRBV12-3/TRBV12-4; CDR3 protein: CASSLTGQGHQPQHF; CDR3 DNA: TGTGCCAGCAGCCTAACTGGACAGGGGCATCAGCCCCAGCATTTT
clone size: many; J gene: TRBJ2-5; D gene: -; V gene: TRBV21-1; CDR3 protein: CASSKAGRYQETQYF; CDR3 DNA: TGTGCCAGCAGCAAAGCCGGCAGATACCAAGAGACCCAGTACTTC
clone size: few; J gene: TRBJ2-1; D gene: TRBD2; V gene: TRBV20-1; CDR3 protein: CSARGTSGGNEQFF; CDR3 DNA: TGCAGTGCTAGAGGGACTAGCGGGGGCAATGAACAGTTCTTC
clone size: -; J gene: TRBJ2-3; D gene: -; V gene: TRBV18; CDR3 protein: CASSPGVGSPDTQYF; CDR3 DNA: TGTGCCAGCTCACCAGGAGTCGGGAGTCCAGATACGCAGTATTTT
clone size: -; J gene: TRBJ2-5; D gene: -; V gene: TRBV7-6; CDR3 protein: CASTFAFQETQYF; CDR3 DNA: TGTGCCAGCACCTTTGCTTTCCAAGAGACCCAGTACTTC
clone size: -; J gene: TRBJ2-3; D gene: -; V gene: TRBV19; CDR3 protein: CASQNLWADTQYF; CDR3 DNA: TGTGCCAGCCAAAACCTGTGGGCAGATACGCAGTATTTT
clone size: -; J gene: TRBJ2-7; D gene: -; V gene: TRBV12-3/TRBV12-4; CDR3 protein: CASSTDSFYEQYF; CDR3 DNA: TGTGCCAGCAGTACCGACAGCTTCTACGAGCAGTACTTC
clone size: many; J gene: TRBJ2-4; D gene: -; V gene: TRBV6-6; CDR3 protein: CASDSPGRASAKNIQYF; CDR3 DNA: TGTGCCAGCGACTCCCCGGGCAGGGCTTCTGCCAAAAACATTCAGTACTTC
clone size: -; J gene: TRBJ1-6; D gene: -; V gene: TRBV28; CDR3 protein: CASQSVGGNNSPLHF; CDR3 DNA: TGTGCCAGCCAATCTGTTGGGGGGAATAATTCACCCCTCCACTTT
clone size: -; J gene: TRBJ2-2; D gene: -; V gene: TRBV3-1; CDR3 protein: CASSTGLQGGELFF; CDR3 DNA: TGTGCCAGCAGTACGGGACTCCAGGGCGGGGAGCTGTTTTTT
clone size: -; J gene: TRBJ1-2; D gene: -; V gene: TRBV20-1; CDR3 protein: CSARLSRGYTF; CDR3 DNA: TGCAGTGCTAGACTCTCGCGTGGCTACACCTTC
clone size: few; J gene: TRBJ2-5; D gene: TRBD2; V gene: TRBV6-1; CDR3 protein: CASSGGTSGSVRETQYF; CDR3 DNA: TGTGCCAGCAGTGGAGGGACTAGCGGGAGTGTGAGAGAGACCCAGTACTTC
clone size: -; J gene: TRBJ2-5; D gene: TRBD2; V gene: TRBV6-6; CDR3 protein: CASSYLAGETQYF; CDR3 DNA: TGTGCCAGCAGTTATCTAGCGGGAGAGACCCAGTACTTC
clone size: -; J gene: TRBJ1-4; D gene: TRBD1; V gene: TRBV28; CDR3 protein: CASSATGTGGRTNEKLFF; CDR3 DNA: TGTGCCAGCAGTGCTACCGGGACAGGGGGCCGTACTAATGAAAAACTGTTTTTT
clone size: -; J gene: TRBJ2-2; D gene: -; V gene: TRBV19; CDR3 protein: CASSPPGLTNTGELFF; CDR3 DNA: TGTGCCAGTAGTCCGCCGGGACTCACGAACACCGGGGAGCTGTTTTTT
clone size: many; J gene: TRBJ2-3; D gene: -; V gene: TRBV7-3; CDR3 protein: CASSFLTDTQYF; CDR3 DNA: TGTGCCAGCAGCTTCTTGACAGATACGCAGTATTTT
clone size: few; J gene: TRBJ1-2; D gene: -; V gene: TRBV12-3/TRBV12-4; CDR3 protein: CASSLLSDSYGYTF; CDR3 DNA: TGTGCCAGCAGTTTACTTTCCGACAGCTATGGCTACACCTTC
clone size: -; J gene: TRBJ2-1; D gene: -; V gene: TRBV12-3/TRBV12-4; CDR3 protein: CASSLLRTYNEQFF; CDR3 DNA: TGTGCCAGCAGTTTGTTGCGGACCTACAATGAGCAGTTCTTC
clone size: few; J gene: TRBJ1-1; D gene: TRBD1; V gene: TRBV5-6; CDR3 protein: CASSRDRSRTEAFF; CDR3 DNA: TGTGCCAGCAGCAGGGACAGGTCGCGGACTGAAGCTTTCTTT
clone size: -; J gene: TRBJ2-7; D gene: -; V gene: TRBV28; CDR3 protein: CASSLISPYEQYF; CDR3 DNA: TGTGCCAGCAGTTTGATTTCCCCCTACGAGCAGTACTTC
clone size: -; J gene: TRBJ2-1; D gene: -; V gene: TRBV11-3; CDR3 protein: CASSLIPFAEQFF; CDR3 DNA: TGTGCCAGCAGCTTAATCCCGTTTGCTGAGCAGTTCTTC
clone size: -; J gene: TRBJ2-5; D gene: -; V gene: TRBV20-1; CDR3 protein: CSARAQVQTQYF; CDR3 DNA: TGCAGTGCTAGAGCCCAGGTGCAGACCCAGTACTTC
clone size: few; J gene: TRBJ2-1; D gene: TRBD2; V gene: TRBV11-2; CDR3 protein: CASSRRIPGLAGSSSYNEQFF; CDR3 DNA: TGTGCCAGCAGCCGACGAATTCCGGGACTAGCGGGGTCTAGCTCCTACAATGAGCAGTTCTTC
clone size: -; J gene: TRBJ1-5; D gene: -; V gene: TRBV28; CDR3 protein: CASRLTATYQPQHF; CDR3 DNA: TGTGCCAGCAGGCTGACAGCAACCTATCAGCCCCAGCATTTT
clone size: few; J gene: TRBJ2-3; D gene: -; V gene: TRBV12-3/TRBV12-4; CDR3 protein: CASRHARLVGDTQYF; CDR3 DNA: TGTGCCAGCAGGCACGCTCGACTAGTTGGAGATACGCAGTATTTT
clone size: -; J gene: TRBJ2-4; D gene: -; V gene: TRBV5-1; CDR3 protein: CASSDPGGANIQYF; CDR3 DNA: TGCGCCAGCAGCGACCCCGGGGGAGCAAACATTCAGTACTTC
clone size: few; J gene: TRBJ1-3; D gene: -; V gene: TRBV19; CDR3 protein: CASSQGRPHSGNTIYF; CDR3 DNA: TGTGCCAGTAGTCAAGGACGGCCACACTCTGGAAACACCATATATTTT
clone size: -; J gene: TRBJ2-3; D gene: -; V gene: TRBV28; CDR3 protein: CAYSGGTDTQYF; CDR3 DNA: TGTGCCTACAGCGGAGGCACAGATACGCAGTATTTT
clone size: few; J gene: TRBJ2-1; D gene: TRBD1; V gene: TRBV28; CDR3 protein: CAITGTVKVDEQFF; CDR3 DNA: TGTGCCATCACCGGGACAGTTAAGGTGGATGAGCAGTTCTTC
clone size: -; J gene: TRBJ2-7; D gene: -; V gene: TRBV5-1; CDR3 protein: CASSPRAGSSYEQYF; CDR3 DNA: TGCGCCAGCAGCCCCCGGGCAGGGAGCTCCTACGAGCAGTACTTC
clone size: few; J gene: TRBJ2-5; D gene: -; V gene: TRBV19; CDR3 protein: CASSLPLGTQYF; CDR3 DNA: TGTGCCAGTAGTCTCCCTTTGGGGACCCAGTACTTC
clone size: many; J gene: TRBJ1-5; D gene: -; V gene: TRBV24-1; CDR3 protein: CATGDPYSNQPQHF; CDR3 DNA: TGTGCCACCGGGGACCCATATAGCAATCAGCCCCAGCATTTT
clone size: few; J gene: TRBJ2-1; D gene: -; V gene: TRBV7-9; CDR3 protein: CASSLATGLYNEQFF; CDR3 DNA: TGTGCCAGCAGCTTAGCGACCGGCCTATACAATGAGCAGTTCTTC
clone size: -; J gene: TRBJ1-6; D gene: -; V gene: TRBV14; CDR3 protein: CASSQGRASNSPLHF; CDR3 DNA: TGTGCCAGCAGCCAAGGTCGGGCTTCGAATTCACCCCTCCACTTT